The 12 T cell receptor beta chains listed next were all sequenced from one sample in a study of CD8 T cells in Susac syndrome. An input of about 0.5 to 1 ug of RNA was subjected to reverse transcription using random hexamers. TCRdb called the immunoSEQ multiplex PCR reads again in MiXCR, with one record for every CDR3 protein. The sample consists of 100,000 to 150,000 distinct CDR3 sequences, just over 90% of them appearing once. The sequencing sample was made of CD8+ T cells from PBMCs. These receptors were obtained from a human donor with multiple sclerosis.

This rearrangement joins TRBV3-1 to TRBJ2-6; the match to TRBD1 covers 9 bases. Germline-derived CDR1 and CDR2 are LGHDT and YNNKEL (reference sequence). V lost 0 bases, J lost 4 bases, and 13 bases stayed unmatched. There are 20 residues in the CDR3. The DNA of the CDR3 is TGTGCCAGCAGCCAAGATTCCGGACAGGGGATTTCGTGGGGGGCCAACGTCCTGACTTTC. It is translated as CASSQDSGQGISWGANVLTF. The full variable domain, completed using reference TRBV3-1 and TRBJ2-6, is DTAVSQTPKYLVTQMGNDKSIKCEQNLGHDTMYWYKQDSKKFLKIMFSYNNKELIINETVPNRFSPKSPDKAHLNLHINSLELGDSAVYFCASSQDSGQGISWGANVLTFGAGSRLTVL.

The V and J genes are TRBV4-1 and TRBJ2-1; D may correspond to TRBD1 or TRBD2 (5 bases each). This CDR3 is 15 amino acids long. In germline, CDR1 is MGHRA, CDR2 YSYEKL. The V end was cut by 4 bases, the J end by 5 bases, with 15 bases between. For the CDR3, the DNA is TGCGCCAGCAGCCTCGCGAGGGACCCCCACAATGAGCAGTTCTTC. Its protein is CASSLARDPHNEQFF.

The chain has TRBV5-4 and TRBJ2-2, with D perhaps given as TRBD1 or TRBD2 (6 bases each). Trimming shortened V by 4 bases and J by 5 bases, and 15 bases separated the two germline ends. Germline V lookup: CDR1 SGHNT, CDR2 YYREEE (reference sequence). The CDR3 is 15 residues long. The CDR3 nucleotides are TGTGCCAGCAGCCGGGGGCACCTCGGGACCGGGGAGCTGTTTTTT. It codes for CASSRGHLGTGELFF. Variable domain in full (rest from reference TRBV5-4 and TRBJ2-2): ETGVTQSPTHLIKTRGQQVTLRCSSQSGHNTVSWYQQALGQGPQFIFQYYREEENGRGNFPPRFSGLQFPNYSSELNVNALELDDSALYLCASSRGHLGTGELFFGEGSRLTVL.

The DNA for the CDR3 is TGTGCCAGCAGCGGCGGGACGGGGAGCAATCAGCCCCAGCATTTT. This translates into CASSGGTGSNQPQHF. The chain combines TRBV9 with TRBJ1-5; D might be TRBD1 (5 bases). This CDR3 is 15 amino acids long. Trimming pared 3 bases from V and 1 base from J, leaving 11 bases between. Germline CDR1 SGDLS, CDR2 YYNGEE.

This chain uses TRBV19 with TRBJ1-1; a weak D match, TRBD1 (5 bases). The CDR3 totals 13 residues. The ends were cut back, 1 base at V and 8 bases at J, with 11 bases in the middle. CDR1 is LNHDA and CDR2 is SQIVND in the germline V gene (reference sequence). This chain's CDR3 is CASSIVGGPEAFF. The CDR3 coding sequence is TGTGCCAGTAGTATAGTCGGGGGTCCCGAAGCTTTCTTT.

The V call is TRBV20-1, the J call TRBJ1-5; D gene unclear. The germline V gene has CDR1 DFQATT and CDR2 SNEGSKA (reference sequence). The CDR3 is 15 residues long. V gave up 1 base and J gave up 0 bases, with 10 bases separating them. DNA for the CDR3: TGCAGTGCTAGAGTTATCAACTCTAGCAATCAGCCCCAGCATTTT. Protein: CSARVINSSNQPQHF.

This clonotype occurred once. This chain joins TRBV7-2 and TRBJ2-1; TRBD1 agrees at 7 bases. J lost 2 bases, V lost 1 base, and 5 bases had no gene match. The CDR3 length is 16 residues. Germline V gene data show CDR1 as SGHTA and CDR2 as FQGNSA. The CDR3 sequence is CASSLGGQGAYNEQFF. The CDR3 nucleotides read TGTGCCAGCAGCTTAGGGGGCCAGGGGGCCTACAATGAGCAGTTCTTC.

This clonotype was found a few times. As DNA, the CDR3 is TGTGCCAGCAGCGTGGGACAGGGCACCTACGAGCAGTACGTC. Its protein product is CASSVGQGTYEQYV. The chain employs TRBV6-1 and TRBJ2-7; 9 bases match TRBD1. Trimming cost V 6 bases and J 2 bases; bases outside gene matches: 5. CDR3 length equals 14 residues. The germline V gene encodes CDR1 MNHNS and CDR2 SASEGT.

V is TRBV6-6 and J is TRBJ2-7; 10 bases map to TRBD1. This CDR3 has 14 residues. The V segment lost 4 bases and the J segment 3 bases; nucleotides outside the gene matches: 3. Germline CDR1 reads MNHNY; CDR2 reads SVGAGI (reference sequence). The CDR3 here is CASSFGTGDYEQYV. In DNA, the CDR3 is TGTGCCAGCAGTTTTGGGACAGGGGACTACGAGCAGTACGTC.

Here the CDR3 reads CASGGSSGRERETQYF. The CDR3 DNA reads TGTGCTAGTGGTGGATCTAGCGGGAGGGAAAGAGAGACCCAGTACTTC. The chain joins TRBV12-5 to TRBJ2-5; 12 nucleotides match TRBD2. This CDR3 spans 16 amino acids. The germline CDR1 and CDR2 sequences are LGHNT and FRNRAP. The V gene end was trimmed by 5 bases and the J gene end by 4 bases; junction bases not matched to a gene: 8.

V usage is TRBV5-1 and J usage is TRBJ2-2; D tentatively reads TRBD1 or TRBD2 (5 bases each). The CDR3 runs to 17 residues. V was clipped by 0 bases and J by 2 bases, with 14 bases between them. The germline gives CDR1 SGHRS, CDR2 YFSETQ. The CDR3 here is CASSLGPGRDNTGELFF. CDR3 DNA sequence: TGCGCCAGCAGCTTGGGGCCGGGACGGGACAACACCGGGGAGCTGTTTTTT.

The gene calls are TRBV7-9 and TRBJ2-7; 12 bases are a match to TRBD2. Germline V gene sequence: CDR1 SEHNR, CDR2 FQNEAQ (reference sequence). The length of the CDR3 is 16 residues. The V segment lost 6 bases and the J segment 3 bases; nucleotides outside the gene matches: 9. CDR3 sequence reads: CASSRTSGTLHYEQYV. As DNA, the CDR3 is TGTGCCAGCAGTCGGACTAGCGGGACTCTGCACTACGAGCAGTACGTC.